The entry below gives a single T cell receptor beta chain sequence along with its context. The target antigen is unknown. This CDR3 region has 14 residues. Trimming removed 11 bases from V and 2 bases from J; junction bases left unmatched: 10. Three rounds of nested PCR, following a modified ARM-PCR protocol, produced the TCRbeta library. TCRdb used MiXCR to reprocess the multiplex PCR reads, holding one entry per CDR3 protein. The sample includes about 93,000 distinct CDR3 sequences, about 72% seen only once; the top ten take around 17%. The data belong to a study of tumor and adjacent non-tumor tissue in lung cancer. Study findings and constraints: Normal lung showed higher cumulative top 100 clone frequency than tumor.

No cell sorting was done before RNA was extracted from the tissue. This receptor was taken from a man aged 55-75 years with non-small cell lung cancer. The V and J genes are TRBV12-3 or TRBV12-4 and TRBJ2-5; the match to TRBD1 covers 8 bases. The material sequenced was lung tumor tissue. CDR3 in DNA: TGTGCCGGTAGTCCCGGACAGGGACAAGAGACCCAGTACTTC. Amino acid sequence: CAGSPGQGQETQYF.